The source of this T cell receptor (beta chain) is a study of T cell responses to AZD1222 COVID-19 vaccine. The study's findings and limits: Most donors were white British, females outnumbered males, and clonal diversity was possibly underestimated. Along spike, vaccine-associated CD4 TCRs were found throughout, with dominance at 160-218 and 743-854. Reportedly, nearly half of unique spike TCRs recognized epitopes outside B.1.351/B.1.1.7 mutations. Repertoire sampling occurred only after the peak T cell response.

This CDR3 is 15 amino acids long. Germline assignment: CDR1 KGHSH and CDR2 LQKENI. Trimming shortened V by 6 bases and J by 2 bases, and 16 bases separated the two germline ends. The method was immunoSEQ multiplex PCR; TCRdb's version includes in-frame clones alone and lacks a portion of them. Of about 120,000 clones listed, approximately 85% are singletons. In regard to this clone: What it binds is unknown.

The receptor's source is an adult in good health. This specimen was peripheral blood, taken on day 0 of AZD1222 vaccination. The chain uses TRBV18 and TRBJ2-5, with D possibly TRBD1 on 5 matching bases. This CDR3 is CASSFETDNQETQYF. In DNA, the CDR3 is TGTGCCAGCTCCTTTGAGACAGACAATCAAGAGACCCAGTACTTC.